Presented here are 18 T cell receptor beta chains from one specimen sequenced in a study of vaccination and CD4 T cells after COVID-19. For these receptors, no antigen is known. Sequencing of the DNA from cultured CD4+ T cells was carried out with the Oncomine TCR Beta short-read assay. TCRdb used MiXCR to reprocess the PCR reads, holding one entry per CDR3 protein. The profile shows 10,000 or so distinct CDR3 sequences, 28% of them singletons. Treatment of the sample: roughly 11-day PBMC culture with coronavirus spike peptide pools or control peptides (ViraFEST assay). The input for sequencing was CD4+ T cells from blood, cultured in vitro, taken after SARS-CoV-2 vaccination. The receptor set was obtained from a human donor who had recovered from COVID-19.

In regard to this clonotype: One end of the junction does not line up with germline, which may come from a read error. V gene TRBV19 combines with J gene TRBJ1-2; 10 bases are a match to TRBD1. The CDR3 spans 14 residues. Per the germline V gene, CDR1 is LNHDA and CDR2 is SQIVND (reference sequence). Written as DNA, the CDR3 is TGTACCAGTAGCGGACAGGGGGGTGACTATGGCTACACCTTC. It is translated as CTSSGQGGDYGYTF.

The chain has TRBV28 and TRBJ1-1; a possible D gene is TRBD1 (5 bases). The V gene's germline CDR1 is MDHEN and CDR2 SYDVKM. This CDR3 comprises 14 residues. The V and J ends lost 2 bases and 4 bases respectively, with 11 bases between them. CDR3 sequence: CASSLRAGSTEAFF. In nucleotides, the CDR3 is TGTGCCAGCAGTTTAAGAGCAGGGTCCACTGAAGCTTTCTTT.

V gene TRBV18 combines with J gene TRBJ1-5; no clear D gene. From germline, CDR1 is KGHSH and CDR2 LQKENI. This CDR3 spans 15 amino acids. Between the trimmed V and J ends, which lost 2 bases and 7 bases, there was a span of 15 bases. The CDR3 sequence: CASSPGEGRVQPQHF. In nucleotides, the CDR3 is TGTGCCAGCTCACCAGGTGAGGGAAGGGTGCAGCCCCAGCATTTT.

This clonotype is termed medium-sized. The gene calls are TRBV20-1 and TRBJ2-7, with a possible D match to TRBD1 (6 bases). With 0 bases removed from V and 2 bases from J, the gap between germline ends came to 14 bases. The CDR3 spans 15 residues. Germline V CDR1 and CDR2: DFQATT, SNEGSKA (reference sequence). For the CDR3, the DNA is TGCAGTGCTAGAGATCTGCAGGGGACCACCTACGAGCAGTACTTC. Residues: CSARDLQGTTYEQYF.

The genes are TRBV7-9 and TRBJ2-7; no reliable D call. The CDR3 is made up of 14 amino acids. The V gene's germline CDR1 is SEHNR and CDR2 FQNEAQ (reference sequence). Trimming removed 1 base from V and 5 bases from J, with 12 bases in between. The DNA of the CDR3 is TGTGCCAGCAGCTTAGTAGGACCAAGGGACGAGCAGTACTTC. Residues: CASSLVGPRDEQYF.

This clonotype was seen more than once but under ten times. The J gene is TRBJ2-2, the V gene TRBV20-1, with TRBD2 identical over 11 bases. Germline V gene lookup returns CDR1 DFQATT and CDR2 SNEGSKA (reference sequence). There are 17 residues in the CDR3. V lost 1 base, J lost 4 bases, and 8 bases stayed unmatched. In DNA, the CDR3 is TGCAGTGCTAGAGTGGTAGCGGGAGGGTCGGGCACCGGGGAGCTGTTTTTT. Translation: CSARVVAGGSGTGELFF.

The rearrangement links TRBV7-2 to TRBJ2-6; D unresolved. With 2 bases removed from V and 2 bases from J, the gap between germline ends came to 10 bases. The CDR3 totals 16 residues. The germline V gene has CDR1 SGHTA and CDR2 FQGNSA. This CDR3 is CASSLTTSTGANVLTF. CDR3 coding DNA: TGTGCCAGCAGCTTAACTACATCCACTGGGGCCAACGTCCTGACTTTC.

The chain recombines TRBV20-1 with TRBJ2-7, with D tentatively TRBD1 (6 bases). Germline CDR1 reads DFQATT; CDR2 reads SNEGSKA (reference sequence). V lost 2 bases, J lost 5 bases, and 19 bases lay in between. The CDR3 has 15 residues. The CDR3 nucleotides are TGCAGTGCTAGATCCCACGGACAGAGGTTTAACGAGCAGTACTTC. It encodes CSARSHGQRFNEQYF.

This clonotype was detected a few times. The chain links TRBV27 to TRBJ2-7; TRBD2 agrees at 14 bases. CDR3 size: 17 residues. Germline assignment: CDR1 MNHEY and CDR2 SMNVEV (reference sequence). V was clipped by 6 bases and J by 6 bases; unmatched bases: 13. CDR3 in DNA: TGTGCCAGCAGCGCGAAGCCGGGACTAGCGGGAGCGGGCGAGCAGTACTTC. Translating it yields CASSAKPGLAGAGEQYF.

This clonotype was seen a handful of times. This chain uses TRBV20-1 with TRBJ2-1; possible D gene TRBD2, 6 bases. Germline CDR1 is DFQATT and CDR2 is SNEGSKA (reference sequence). The ends were cut back, 6 bases at V and 5 bases at J, with 20 bases in the middle. There are 15 residues in the CDR3. CDR3 DNA sequence: TGCAGTGCCCGATCGGGAGTGGCGGCTGACAATGAGCAGTTCTTC. Its translation: CSARSGVAADNEQFF.

In this sample, this clonotype turned up a few times. The J gene is TRBJ1-5, the V gene TRBV7-8, with D unclear. Trimming took 3 bases from V and 0 from J, leaving 9 bases between them. CDR1 is SGHVS and CDR2 is FQNEAQ in the germline V gene. The CDR3 extends over 15 amino acids. CDR3: CASSLRALSNQPQHF. The CDR3 DNA follows: TGTGCCAGCAGCTTGCGTGCGCTTAGCAATCAGCCCCAGCATTTT.

J is TRBJ2-4 and V is TRBV20-1, with 12 bases fitting TRBD2. Germline values: CDR1 DFQATT, CDR2 SNEGSKA (reference sequence). The ends lost 3 bases at V and 1 base at J; junction bases unmatched: 13. The CDR3 has 19 residues. The chain's CDR3 is CSARARLAGDGRAKNIQYF. The CDR3 region has the DNA TGCAGTGCTAGGGCCCGACTAGCGGGAGACGGGAGGGCCAAAAACATTCAGTACTTC.

This chain joins TRBV6-5 and TRBJ1-5, with 7 positions matching TRBD1. CDR1 is MNHEY, CDR2 SVGAGI, per germline. The CDR3 has 16 residues. V shed 1 base and J 0 bases; nucleotides not matched to a gene: 3. The CDR3 protein is CASSYLGTVSNQPQHF. CDR3 nucleotide sequence: TGTGCCAGCAGTTACTTAGGGACAGTTAGCAATCAGCCCCAGCATTTT.

This clonotype came up a few times. The chain recombines TRBV6-5 with TRBJ1-5; TRBD1 matches 7 bases. Trimming at V came to 4 bases and at J to 0 bases, leaving 3 bases not matched to a gene. Germline V CDR1 and CDR2: MNHEY, SVGAGI. The CDR3 is 15 amino acids. The CDR3, as DNA: TGTGCCAGCAGTTGGGACAGACATAGCAATCAGCCCCAGCATTTT. Protein: CASSWDRHSNQPQHF.

This clonotype was detected a few times. CDR3 sequence (DNA): TGTGCCAGCAGTTATGGTGGGGGCCGACAAGAGACCCAGTACTTC. This codes for CASSYGGGRQETQYF. The V and J genes are TRBV6-2 or TRBV6-3 and TRBJ2-5; D is possibly TRBD1 (6 bases). Germline V gives CDR1 MNHEY, CDR2 SVGEGT. The CDR3 runs 15 residues. With 3 bases removed from V and 2 bases from J, the gap between germline ends came to 13 bases.

This clonotype has more than one count but fewer than ten. The chain uses TRBV29-1 and TRBJ1-1; D is ambiguous. Germline V CDR1 and CDR2: SQVTM, ANQGSEA. This CDR3 has 12 amino acids. Deletions cut 4 bases from V and 1 base from J, with 7 bases between. The CDR3 bases are TGCAGCGTTGGCTTGGGGAACACTGAAGCTTTCTTT. Protein sequence: CSVGLGNTEAFF.

This clonotype was seen a handful of times. The rearrangement joins TRBV7-2 to TRBJ1-2; maybe TRBD1 (6 bases). Germline V gene data show CDR1 as SGHTA and CDR2 as FQGNSA. The CDR3 has 15 residues. V was clipped by 0 bases and J by 2 bases, with 10 bases between them. CDR3 residues: CASSLARGANYGYTF. DNA of the CDR3: TGTGCCAGCAGCTTAGCGAGGGGGGCGAACTATGGCTACACCTTC.

V gene TRBV5-4 combines with J gene TRBJ2-7; 8 nucleotides align to TRBD1. CDR1 is SGHNT, CDR2 YYREEE, per germline (reference sequence). The CDR3 has 16 residues. Unmatched junction bases numbered 12, after V lost 5 bases and J lost 2 bases. CDR3 in amino acids: CASSPPGQGNTYEQYF. The CDR3 DNA reads TGTGCCAGCAGTCCCCCTGGACAGGGAAATACCTACGAGCAGTACTTC.